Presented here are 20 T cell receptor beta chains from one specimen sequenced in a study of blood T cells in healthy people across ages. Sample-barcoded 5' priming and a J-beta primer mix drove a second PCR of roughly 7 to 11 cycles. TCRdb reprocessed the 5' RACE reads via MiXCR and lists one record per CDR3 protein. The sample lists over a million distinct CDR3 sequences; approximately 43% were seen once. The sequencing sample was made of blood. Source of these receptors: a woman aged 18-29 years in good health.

CDR3 nucleotide sequence: TGTGCCAGCAGCGCTTCCCTTAGCGGCTCCTACAATGAGCAGTTCTTC. Protein: CASSASLSGSYNEQFF. V gene TRBV9 combines with J gene TRBJ2-1, with D possibly TRBD2 on 6 matching bases. V gave up 3 bases and J gave up 0 bases, with 13 bases separating them. CDR1 and CDR2 (germline): SGDLS, YYNGEE. This CDR3 contains 16 residues.

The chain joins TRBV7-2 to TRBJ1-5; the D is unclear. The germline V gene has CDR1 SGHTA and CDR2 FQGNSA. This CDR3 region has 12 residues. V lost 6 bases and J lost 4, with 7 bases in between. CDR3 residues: CASRFPNQPQHF. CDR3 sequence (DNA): TGTGCCAGCAGATTTCCTAATCAGCCCCAGCATTTT.

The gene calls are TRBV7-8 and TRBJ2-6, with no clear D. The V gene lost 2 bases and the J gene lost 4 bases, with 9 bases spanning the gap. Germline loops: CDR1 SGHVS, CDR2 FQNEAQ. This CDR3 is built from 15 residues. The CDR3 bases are TGTGCCAGCAGCTTAATCCGGGCCGGGGCCAACGTCCTGACTTTC. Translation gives CASSLIRAGANVLTF. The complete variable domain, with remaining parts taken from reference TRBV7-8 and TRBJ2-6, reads GAGVSQSPRYKVAKRGQDVALRCDPISGHVSLFWYQQALGQGPEFLTYFQNEAQLDKSGLPSDRFFAERPEGSVSTLKIQRTQQEDSAVYLCASSLIRAGANVLTFGAGSRLTVL.

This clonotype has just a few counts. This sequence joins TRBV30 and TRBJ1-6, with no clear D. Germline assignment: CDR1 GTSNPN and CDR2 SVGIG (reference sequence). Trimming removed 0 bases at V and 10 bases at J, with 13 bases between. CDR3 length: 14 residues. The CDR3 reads CAWSVGPATSPLHF. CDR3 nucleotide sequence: TGTGCCTGGAGTGTTGGGCCGGCGACGTCACCCCTCCACTTT.

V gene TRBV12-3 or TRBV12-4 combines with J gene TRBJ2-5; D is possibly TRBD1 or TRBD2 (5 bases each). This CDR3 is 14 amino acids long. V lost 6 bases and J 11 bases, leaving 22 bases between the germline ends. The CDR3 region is CASSEGLTFNEQYF. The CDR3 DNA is TGTGCCAGCAGCGAGGGGCTTACTTTCAATGAGCAGTACTTC.

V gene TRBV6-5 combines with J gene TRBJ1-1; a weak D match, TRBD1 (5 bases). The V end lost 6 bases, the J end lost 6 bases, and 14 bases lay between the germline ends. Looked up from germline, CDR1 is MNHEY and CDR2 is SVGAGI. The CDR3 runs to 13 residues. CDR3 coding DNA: TGTGCCAGCAGATCCGGGGCCAAACCTGAAGCTTTCTTT. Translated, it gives CASRSGAKPEAFF.

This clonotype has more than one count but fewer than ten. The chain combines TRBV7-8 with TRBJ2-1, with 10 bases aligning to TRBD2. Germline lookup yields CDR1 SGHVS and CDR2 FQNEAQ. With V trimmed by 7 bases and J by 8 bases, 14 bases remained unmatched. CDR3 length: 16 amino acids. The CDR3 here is CASTPGSSGRVYEQFF. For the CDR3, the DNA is TGTGCCAGCACCCCAGGTAGCAGCGGGAGGGTTTATGAGCAGTTCTTC.

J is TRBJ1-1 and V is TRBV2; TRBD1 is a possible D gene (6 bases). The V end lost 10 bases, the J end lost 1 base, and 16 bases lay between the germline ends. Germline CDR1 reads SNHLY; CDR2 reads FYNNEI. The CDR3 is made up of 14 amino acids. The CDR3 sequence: CAIERVTGNTEAFF. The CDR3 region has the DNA TGTGCCATAGAAAGGGTGACAGGGAACACTGAAGCTTTCTTT.

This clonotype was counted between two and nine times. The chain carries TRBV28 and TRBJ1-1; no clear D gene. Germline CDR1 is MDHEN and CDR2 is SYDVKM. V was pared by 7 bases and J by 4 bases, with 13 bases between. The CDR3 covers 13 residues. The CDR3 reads CASIPYSSTEAFF. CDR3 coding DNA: TGTGCCAGCATCCCCTACAGCTCCACTGAAGCTTTCTTT.

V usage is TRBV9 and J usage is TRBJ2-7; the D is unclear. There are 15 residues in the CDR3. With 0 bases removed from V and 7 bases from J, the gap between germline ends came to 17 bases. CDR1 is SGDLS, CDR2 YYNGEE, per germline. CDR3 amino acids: CASSVVEVSYNEQYF. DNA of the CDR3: TGTGCCAGCAGCGTAGTAGAAGTCTCCTACAATGAGCAGTACTTC.

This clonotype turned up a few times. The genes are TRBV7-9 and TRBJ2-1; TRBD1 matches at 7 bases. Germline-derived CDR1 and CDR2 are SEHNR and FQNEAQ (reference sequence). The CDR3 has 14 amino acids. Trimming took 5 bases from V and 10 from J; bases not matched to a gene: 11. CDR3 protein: CASSPQGTLGEQFF. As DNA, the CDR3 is TGTGCCAGCAGCCCACAGGGGACCCTGGGGGAGCAGTTCTTC. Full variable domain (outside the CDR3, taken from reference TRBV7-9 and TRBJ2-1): DTGVSQNPRHKITKRGQNVTFRCDPISEHNRLYWYRQTLGQGPEFLTYFQNEAQLEKSRLLSDRFSAERPKGSFSTLEIQRTEQGDSAMYLCASSPQGTLGEQFFGPGTRLTVL.

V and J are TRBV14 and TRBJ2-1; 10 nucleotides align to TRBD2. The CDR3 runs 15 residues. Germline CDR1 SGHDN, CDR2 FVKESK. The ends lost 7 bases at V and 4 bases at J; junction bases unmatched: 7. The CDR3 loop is CASTPAGGPYNEQFF. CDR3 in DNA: TGTGCCAGCACACCAGCGGGGGGGCCTTACAATGAGCAGTTCTTC. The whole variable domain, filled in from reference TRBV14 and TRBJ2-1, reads EAGVTQFPSHSVIEKGQTVTLRCDPISGHDNLYWYRRVMGKEIKFLLHFVKESKQDESGMPNNRFLAERTGGTYSTLKVQPAELEDSGVYFCASTPAGGPYNEQFFGPGTRLTVL.

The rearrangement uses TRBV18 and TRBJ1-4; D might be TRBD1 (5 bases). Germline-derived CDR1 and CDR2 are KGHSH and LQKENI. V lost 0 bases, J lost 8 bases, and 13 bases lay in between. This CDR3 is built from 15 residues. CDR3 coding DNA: TGTGCCAGCTCACCACCGGAGGGGACTCAGGAAAAACTGTTTTTT. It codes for CASSPPEGTQEKLFF.

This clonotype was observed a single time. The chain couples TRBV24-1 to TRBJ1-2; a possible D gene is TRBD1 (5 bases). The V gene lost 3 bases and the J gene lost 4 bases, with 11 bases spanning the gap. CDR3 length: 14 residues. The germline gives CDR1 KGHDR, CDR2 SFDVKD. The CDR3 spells CATSDPGLSYGYTF. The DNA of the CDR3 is TGTGCCACCAGTGATCCGGGACTAAGCTATGGCTACACCTTC.

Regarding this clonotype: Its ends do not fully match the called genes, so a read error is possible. The DNA for the CDR3 is TGCAGCGCTAGTGCGGGTTCTCAGCCCCAGCATTTT. Translation: CSASAGSQPQHF. This chain connects TRBV20-1 to TRBJ1-5; no clear D. From germline, CDR1 is DFQATT and CDR2 SNEGSKA (reference sequence). This CDR3 comprises 12 residues.

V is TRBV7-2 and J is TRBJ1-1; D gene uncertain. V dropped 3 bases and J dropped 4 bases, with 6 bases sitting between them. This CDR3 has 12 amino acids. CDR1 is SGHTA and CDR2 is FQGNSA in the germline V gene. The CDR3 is CASSFYSTEAFF. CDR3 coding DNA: TGTGCCAGCAGCTTTTACAGCACTGAAGCTTTCTTT.

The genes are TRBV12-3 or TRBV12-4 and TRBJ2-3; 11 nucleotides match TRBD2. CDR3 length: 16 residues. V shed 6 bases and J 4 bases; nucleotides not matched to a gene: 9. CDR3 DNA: TGTGCCAGCAGGTTAAGACTAGCGGGGTCCGCAGATACGCAGTATTTT. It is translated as CASRLRLAGSADTQYF.

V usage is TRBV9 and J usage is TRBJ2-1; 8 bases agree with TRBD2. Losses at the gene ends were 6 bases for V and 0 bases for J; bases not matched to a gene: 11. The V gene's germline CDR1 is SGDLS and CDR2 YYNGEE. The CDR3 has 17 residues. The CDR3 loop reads CASNTQRGSSSYNEQFF. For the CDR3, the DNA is TGTGCCAGCAACACCCAGCGGGGGAGTAGCTCCTACAATGAGCAGTTCTTC.

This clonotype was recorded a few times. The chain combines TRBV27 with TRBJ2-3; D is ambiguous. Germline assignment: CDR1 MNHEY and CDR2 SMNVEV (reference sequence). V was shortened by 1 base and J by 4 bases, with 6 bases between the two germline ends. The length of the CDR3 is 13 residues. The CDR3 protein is CASSLWRADTQYF. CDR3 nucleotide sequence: TGTGCCAGCAGTTTATGGCGCGCAGATACGCAGTATTTT.

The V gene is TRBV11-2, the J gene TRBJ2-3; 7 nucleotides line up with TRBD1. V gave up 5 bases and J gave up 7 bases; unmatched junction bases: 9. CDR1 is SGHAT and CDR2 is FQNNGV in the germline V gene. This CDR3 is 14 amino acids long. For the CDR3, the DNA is TGTGCCAGCAGCGTCCACAGGGGAGAGTATACGCAGTATTTT. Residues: CASSVHRGEYTQYF.